This T cell receptor beta chain originates from a study of T-cell reconstitution after alpha-beta-depleted transplantation in children. Preparation of the TCRbeta library was carried out with unique molecular identifiers. TCRdb used MiXCR to reprocess the PCR reads, holding one entry per CDR3 protein. This sample carries tens of thousands of distinct CDR3 sequences, 6% to 8% of them seen once, and the ten largest clones take around 2.4%. This CDR3 has 19 residues. The ends lost 0 bases at V and 2 bases at J; junction bases unmatched: 14. From germline, CDR1 is MNHEY and CDR2 SVGAGI. This clonotype has more than one count but fewer than ten.

This TCR came from a human donor who donated a stem cell graft to a child with acute lymphoblastic leukemia. The gene calls are TRBV6-5 and TRBJ2-7; TRBD1 matches at 9 bases. Specimen: PBMCs from the stem cell graft donor, collected from the stem cell graft. The CDR3 nucleotides read TGTGCCAGCAGTTACTCGGGGGGACAGGGCAGAGACCAGACCTACGAGCAGTACTTC. It encodes CASSYSGGQGRDQTYEQYF.